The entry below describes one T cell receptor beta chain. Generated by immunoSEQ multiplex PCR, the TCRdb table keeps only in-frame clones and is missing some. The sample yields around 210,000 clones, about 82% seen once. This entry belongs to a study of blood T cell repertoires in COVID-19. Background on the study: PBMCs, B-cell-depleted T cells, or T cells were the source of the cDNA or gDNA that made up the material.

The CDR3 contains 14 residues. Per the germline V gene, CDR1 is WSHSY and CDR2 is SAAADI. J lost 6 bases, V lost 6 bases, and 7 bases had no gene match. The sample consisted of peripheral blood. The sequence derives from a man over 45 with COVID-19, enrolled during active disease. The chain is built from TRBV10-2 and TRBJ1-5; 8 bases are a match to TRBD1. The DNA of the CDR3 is TGCGCCAGCAGCCGTGGACAGGGTTCTCAGCCCCAGCATTTT. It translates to CASSRGQGSQPQHF.